The rows below give T cell receptor beta chains drawn from one sample of a study of cytomegalovirus exposure and HLA in healthy donors. Produced via immunoSEQ multiplex PCR; TCRdb's table is partial and in-frame only. Here the sample spans about 94,000 clones, about 74% being singletons. The sequencing sample was made of PBMCs. The receptor source for this set is a man younger than 45 in good health and CMV-seronegative. CDR3s include the opening cysteine and the closing phenylalanine or tryptophan. D genes are given only for firm matches. Size is omitted from some rows. Given values are once, few, many or a class for expanded clones.

once,TRBJ1-2,-,TRBV10-2,CASSPTDNYGYTF,TGCGCCAGCAGTCCGACAGATAACTATGGCTACACCTTC
-,TRBJ2-1,-,TRBV5-4,CASSLKRSGDYNEQFF,TGTGCCAGCAGCTTGAAGAGAAGCGGAGACTACAATGAGCAGTTCTTC
-,TRBJ1-2,-,TRBV15,CATSSPRGGRYGYTF,TGTGCCACCAGCAGCCCTCGTGGGGGGAGGTATGGCTACACCTTC
-,TRBJ1-2,TRBD1,TRBV4-3,CASSQDRGYGYTF,TGCGCCAGCAGCCAGGACAGGGGATATGGCTACACCTTC
-,TRBJ1-3,-,TRBV7-6,CASSKAEAPGNTIYF,TGTGCCAGCAGCAAAGCCGAGGCGCCGGGAAACACCATATATTTT
few,TRBJ2-7,-,TRBV11-2,CASSQTGHPLYEQYF,TGTGCCAGCAGCCAAACGGGACACCCACTTTACGAGCAGTACTTC
-,TRBJ1-1,-,TRBV6-6,CASSYRGQNTEAFF,TGTGCCAGCAGTTACCGTGGACAGAACACTGAAGCTTTCTTT
-,TRBJ2-7,TRBD1,TRBV25-1,CASSEAGTAKYEQYF,TGTGCCAGCAGTGAAGCCGGGACAGCCAAGTACGAGCAGTACTTC
-,TRBJ2-5,-,TRBV2,CASSEALGRGETQYF,TGTGCCAGCAGTGAAGCGCTAGGCCGAGGAGAGACCCAGTACTTC
-,TRBJ2-7,TRBD1,TRBV6-6,CASSYSLQGTYEQYF,TGTGCCAGCAGTTACTCGCTACAGGGGACCTACGAGCAGTACTTC
-,TRBJ1-2,TRBD1,TRBV28,CASSLGGQGAKGYTF,TGTGCCAGCAGTTTAGGGGGACAGGGGGCAAAAGGCTACACCTTC
-,TRBJ2-2,TRBD1,TRBV4-1,CASSPRDSITANTGELFF,TGCGCCAGCAGCCCTCGGGACAGCATTACCGCGAACACCGGGGAGCTGTTTTTT
few,TRBJ2-7,-,TRBV6-1,CASYRGGYEQYF,TGTGCCAGCTACAGGGGAGGTTACGAGCAGTACTTC
-,TRBJ1-4,TRBD1,TRBV11-2,CASSFGTGGLGEKLFF,TGTGCCAGCAGCTTCGGGACAGGGGGGTTAGGTGAAAAACTGTTTTTT
-,TRBJ2-1,TRBD2,TRBV5-1,CASSLFSGDEQFF,TGCGCCAGCAGCTTATTTAGCGGGGATGAGCAGTTCTTC
-,TRBJ2-3,-,TRBV29-1,CSVGPAHSTDTQYF,TGCAGCGTTGGCCCAGCGCATAGCACAGATACGCAGTATTTT
-,TRBJ2-7,-,TRBV6-5,CASSSTLSYEQYF,TGTGCCAGCAGTTCGACACTGTCCTACGAGCAGTACTTC
-,TRBJ1-5,TRBD1,TRBV7-9,CSSSLETGWDSNQPQHF,TGTTCCAGCAGCTTAGAGACAGGGTGGGATAGCAATCAGCCCCAGCATTTT
-,TRBJ2-5,TRBD2,TRBV29-1,CSVGGAGGGETQYF,TGCAGCGTTGGGGGGGCGGGAGGCGGGGAGACCCAGTACTTC
many,TRBJ2-7,-,TRBV5-5,CASSWLYEQYF,TGTGCCAGCAGCTGGCTCTACGAGCAGTACTTC
-,TRBJ2-3,-,TRBV6-5,CASSYSMAGADTQYF,TGTGCCAGCAGTTACTCGATGGCAGGGGCAGATACGCAGTATTTT
-,TRBJ2-5,-,TRBV21-1,CASSSRGGETQYF,TGTGCCAGCAGCTCCAGGGGCGGGGAGACCCAGTACTTC
-,TRBJ1-5,-,TRBV7-2,CASSLGTGKGRNQPQHF,TGTGCCAGCAGCTTGGGTACAGGGAAAGGTCGCAATCAGCCCCAGCATTTT
-,TRBJ2-1,TRBD2,TRBV6-6,CASSPPGGIYNEQFF,TGTGCCAGCAGCCCCCCGGGGGGGATCTACAATGAGCAGTTCTTC
-,TRBJ1-2,TRBD1,TRBV5-1,CASSQGQGYGYTF,TGCGCCAGCAGCCAAGGACAGGGCTATGGCTACACCTTC
-,TRBJ1-1,TRBD1,TRBV29-1,CSVSPSDRVTEAFF,TGCAGCGTTAGCCCGTCGGACAGGGTAACTGAAGCTTTCTTT
-,TRBJ1-6,TRBD1,TRBV9,CASSVARTGGVGSPLHF,TGTGCCAGCAGCGTAGCCCGGACAGGGGGAGTGGGTTCACCCCTCCACTTT
-,TRBJ2-2,-,TRBV11-2,CASSGGVSAGELFF,TGTGCCAGCTCCGGGGGTGTGAGCGCCGGGGAGCTGTTTTTT
-,TRBJ1-1,-,TRBV5-4,CASSHNIQWFTEAFF,TGTGCCAGCAGCCATAATATACAATGGTTCACTGAAGCTTTCTTT
-,TRBJ1-2,TRBD1,TRBV9,CASSTQDRDPNYGYTF,TGTGCCAGCAGCACCCAAGACAGGGACCCCAACTATGGCTACACCTTC
-,TRBJ2-4,-,TRBV28,CASSSSRRGRNIQYF,TGTGCCAGCAGTTCATCCAGGAGGGGGCGAAACATTCAGTACTTC
few,TRBJ2-7,TRBD1,TRBV5-6,CASSWTGRGYYEQYF,TGTGCCAGCAGTTGGACAGGACGAGGCTACTACGAGCAGTACTTC
once,TRBJ1-2,TRBD1,TRBV6-5,CASREQGAYGYTF,TGTGCCAGCAGAGAACAGGGGGCCTATGGCTACACCTTC
-,TRBJ2-7,TRBD1,TRBV18,CASSPVGQGVNEQYF,TGTGCCAGCTCACCAGTTGGACAGGGTGTTAACGAGCAGTACTTC
-,TRBJ1-2,-,TRBV5-5,CASSLGGTSKNYGYTF,TGTGCCAGCAGCTTGGGAGGGACATCCAAAAACTATGGCTACACCTTC
-,TRBJ2-7,-,TRBV15,CATSRGQTGSYEQYF,TGTGCCACCAGCAGAGGACAGACAGGCTCCTACGAGCAGTACTTC
-,TRBJ2-3,-,TRBV2,CASRRLASGADTQYF,TGTGCCAGCAGGAGGCTAGCGTCGGGGGCAGATACGCAGTATTTT
-,TRBJ1-2,-,TRBV28,CASSFSSGADYGYTF,TGTGCCAGCAGCTTTAGTTCAGGGGCGGACTATGGCTACACCTTC
once,TRBJ2-7,-,TRBV6-1,CASSESGNEQYF,TGTGCCAGCAGTGAGTCCGGGAACGAGCAGTACTTC
-,TRBJ2-1,TRBD1,TRBV19,CASSQGYRQGNQYNEQFF,TGTGCCAGTAGTCAGGGGTACAGACAGGGCAACCAGTACAATGAGCAGTTCTTC
-,TRBJ2-7,TRBD2,TRBV10-3,CAISASGLAGEQYF,TGTGCCATCAGTGCATCGGGACTAGCGGGAGAACAGTACTTC
-,TRBJ2-1,-,TRBV28,CASRRQAGEQFF,TGTGCCAGCAGAAGACAGGCCGGCGAGCAGTTCTTC
few,TRBJ2-1,TRBD2,TRBV7-7,CASSRGVASGYNEQFF,TGTGCTAGCAGCCGGGGGGTGGCTAGCGGATACAATGAGCAGTTCTTC
-,TRBJ2-7,-,TRBV19,CASRNGYEQYF,TGTGCCAGTAGGAACGGTTACGAGCAGTACTTC
-,TRBJ2-3,TRBD2,TRBV5-4,CASSVWLAGGSTDTQYF,TGTGCCAGCAGCGTTTGGCTAGCGGGAGGGAGCACAGATACGCAGTATTTT
-,TRBJ1-2,-,TRBV14,CASSQVGTAVTF,TGTGCCAGCAGCCAAGTCGGCACCGCGGTCACCTTC
-,TRBJ1-4,-,TRBV28,CASRLRQVNEKLFF,TGTGCCAGCAGACTCAGACAGGTCAATGAAAAACTGTTTTTT
-,TRBJ2-7,-,TRBV7-6,CASSIEVGWAYEQYF,TGTGCCAGCAGCATCGAGGTTGGTTGGGCCTACGAGCAGTACTTC
-,TRBJ1-1,-,TRBV6-5,CASSPAGRREAFF,TGTGCCAGCAGCCCGGCGGGGCGCCGGGAAGCTTTCTTT
-,TRBJ2-2,TRBD1,TRBV27,CASSLSGIMFRGRPGELFF,TGTGCCAGCAGTTTATCGGGGATCATGTTCAGGGGGCGGCCCGGGGAGCTGTTTTTT
-,TRBJ1-3,TRBD1,TRBV7-2,CASSSPGQGTSSGNTIYF,TGTGCCAGCAGCTCCCCGGGACAGGGGACATCCTCTGGAAACACCATATATTTT
-,TRBJ1-6,TRBD1,TRBV7-9,CASSVLGQGNSPLHF,TGTGCCAGCAGCGTACTGGGACAGGGAAATTCACCCCTCCACTTT
-,TRBJ2-1,-,TRBV6-6,CASSSGQAPDNEQFF,TGTGCCAGCAGTTCCGGACAAGCCCCGGACAATGAGCAGTTCTTC
-,TRBJ1-2,-,TRBV11-2,CASSLRGMDGYTF,TGTGCCAGCAGCTTAAGAGGGATGGATGGCTACACCTTC
once,TRBJ2-1,-,TRBV7-9,CASSQATGSSYNEQFF,TGTGCCAGCAGCCAGGCGACAGGAAGCTCCTACAATGAGCAGTTCTTC
-,TRBJ1-1,-,TRBV10-2,CASSEQGSSTEAFF,TGCGCCAGCAGTGAACAGGGATCTTCCACTGAAGCTTTCTTT
-,TRBJ1-4,-,TRBV4-3,CASSQRSTGLSNEKLFF,TGCGCCAGCAGCCAGAGGTCGACGGGACTGAGTAATGAAAAACTGTTTTTT
few,TRBJ2-2,-,TRBV30,CAWSHRGAGELFF,TGTGCCTGGAGTCACCGGGGGGCAGGGGAGCTGTTTTTT
-,TRBJ1-1,-,TRBV19,CASSIDRGTEAFF,TGTGCCAGTAGTATAGATAGGGGGACTGAAGCTTTCTTT